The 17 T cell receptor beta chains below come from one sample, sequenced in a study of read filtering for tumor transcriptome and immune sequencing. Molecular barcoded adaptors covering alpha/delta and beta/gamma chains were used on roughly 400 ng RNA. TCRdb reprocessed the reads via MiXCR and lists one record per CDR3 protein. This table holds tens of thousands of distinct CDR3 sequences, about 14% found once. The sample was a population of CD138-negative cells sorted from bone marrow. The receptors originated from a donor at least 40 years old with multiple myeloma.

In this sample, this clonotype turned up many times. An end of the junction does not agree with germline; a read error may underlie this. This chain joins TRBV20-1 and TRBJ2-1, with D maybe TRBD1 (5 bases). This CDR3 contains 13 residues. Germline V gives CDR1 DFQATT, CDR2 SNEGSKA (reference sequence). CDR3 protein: CSVRDSRANEQFF. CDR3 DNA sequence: TGCAGTGTTAGAGATTCCAGGGCCAATGAGCAGTTCTTC.

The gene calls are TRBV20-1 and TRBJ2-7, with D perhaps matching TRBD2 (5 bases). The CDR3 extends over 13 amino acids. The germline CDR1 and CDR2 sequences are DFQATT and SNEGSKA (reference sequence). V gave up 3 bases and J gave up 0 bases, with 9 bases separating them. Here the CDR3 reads CSARGGFSYEQYF. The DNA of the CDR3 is TGCAGTGCTAGGGGCGGGTTCTCCTACGAGCAGTACTTC.

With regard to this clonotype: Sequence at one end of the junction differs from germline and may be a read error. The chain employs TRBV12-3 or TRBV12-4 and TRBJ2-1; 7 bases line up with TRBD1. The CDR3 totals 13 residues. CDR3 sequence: CASRGQACNEQIF. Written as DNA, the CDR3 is TGTGCCAGCAGAGGACAGGCCTGCAATGAGCAGATCTTC.

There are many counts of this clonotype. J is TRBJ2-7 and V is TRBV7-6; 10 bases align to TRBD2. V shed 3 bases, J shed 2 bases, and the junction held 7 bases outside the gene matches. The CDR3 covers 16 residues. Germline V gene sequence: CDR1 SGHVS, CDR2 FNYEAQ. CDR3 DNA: TGTGCCAGCAGCTTTTGGAGCGGGAGGGATACCTACGAGCAGTACTTC. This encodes CASSFWSGRDTYEQYF.

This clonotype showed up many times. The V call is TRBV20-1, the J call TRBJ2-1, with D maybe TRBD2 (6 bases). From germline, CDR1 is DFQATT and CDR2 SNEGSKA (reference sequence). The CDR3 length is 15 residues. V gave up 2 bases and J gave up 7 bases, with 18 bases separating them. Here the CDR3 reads CSARLGDWRLNEQFF. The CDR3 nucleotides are TGCAGTGCTAGACTCGGGGACTGGCGGTTGAATGAGCAGTTCTTC.

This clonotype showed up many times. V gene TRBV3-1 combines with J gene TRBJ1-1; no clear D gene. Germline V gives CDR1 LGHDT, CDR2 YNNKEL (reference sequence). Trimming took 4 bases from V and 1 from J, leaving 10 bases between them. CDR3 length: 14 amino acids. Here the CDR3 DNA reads TGTGCCAGCAGCCGAATAGGTGGGAACACTGAAGCTTTCTTT. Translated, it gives CASSRIGGNTEAFF.

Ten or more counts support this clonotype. Here the CDR3 reads CASSLARRGIYEQYF. Here the CDR3 DNA reads TGTGCCAGCAGTTTAGCGAGGCGGGGGATATACGAGCAGTACTTC. The rearrangement joins TRBV12-3 or TRBV12-4 to TRBJ2-7, with TRBD2 identical over 7 bases. J was trimmed by 4 bases and V by 0 bases; bases with no gene match: 6. This CDR3 has 15 amino acids.

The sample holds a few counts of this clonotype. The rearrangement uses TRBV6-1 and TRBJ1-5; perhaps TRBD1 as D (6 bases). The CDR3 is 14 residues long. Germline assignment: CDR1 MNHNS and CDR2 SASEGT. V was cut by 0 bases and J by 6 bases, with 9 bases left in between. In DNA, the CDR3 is TGTGCCAGCAGTGAAGCTGGAGGGGGTCAGCCCCAGCATTTT. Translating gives CASSEAGGGQPQHF.

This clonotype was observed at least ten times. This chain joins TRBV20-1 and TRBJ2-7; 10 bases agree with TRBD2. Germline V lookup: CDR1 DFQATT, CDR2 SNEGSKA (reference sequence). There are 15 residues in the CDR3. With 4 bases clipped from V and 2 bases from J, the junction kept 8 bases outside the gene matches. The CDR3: CSATQLAGFPYEQYF. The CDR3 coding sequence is TGCAGTGCTACTCAACTAGCGGGATTTCCCTACGAGCAGTACTTC.

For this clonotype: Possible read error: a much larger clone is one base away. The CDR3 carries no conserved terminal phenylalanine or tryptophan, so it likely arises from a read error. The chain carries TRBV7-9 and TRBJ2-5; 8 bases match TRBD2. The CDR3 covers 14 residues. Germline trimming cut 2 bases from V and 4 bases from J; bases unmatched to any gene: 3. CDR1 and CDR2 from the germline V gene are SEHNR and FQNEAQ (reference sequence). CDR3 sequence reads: CASSLLAGRETQYS. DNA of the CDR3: TGTGCCAGCAGCTTATTAGCGGGACGAGAGACCCAGTACTCC.

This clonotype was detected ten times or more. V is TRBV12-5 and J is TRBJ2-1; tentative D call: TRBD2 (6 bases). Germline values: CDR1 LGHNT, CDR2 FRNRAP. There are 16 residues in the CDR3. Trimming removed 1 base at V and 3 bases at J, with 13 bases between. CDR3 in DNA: TGTGCTAGTGGTTTGGAGTCGGGAGTCGGCTACAATGAGCAGTTCTTC. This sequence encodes CASGLESGVGYNEQFF. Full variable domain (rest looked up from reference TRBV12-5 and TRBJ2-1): DARVTQTPRHKVTEMGQEVTMRCQPILGHNTVFWYRQTMMQGLELLAYFRNRAPLDDSGMPKDRFSAEMPDATLATLKIQPSEPRDSAVYFCASGLESGVGYNEQFFGPGTRLTVL.

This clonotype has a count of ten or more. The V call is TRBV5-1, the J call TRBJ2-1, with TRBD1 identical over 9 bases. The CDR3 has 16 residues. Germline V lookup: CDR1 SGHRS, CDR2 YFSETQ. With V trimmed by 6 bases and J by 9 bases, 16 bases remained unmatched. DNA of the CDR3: TGCGCCAGCATCCTCTTTACGGGACAGGGTCTTGGTGAGCAGTTCTTC. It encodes CASILFTGQGLGEQFF.

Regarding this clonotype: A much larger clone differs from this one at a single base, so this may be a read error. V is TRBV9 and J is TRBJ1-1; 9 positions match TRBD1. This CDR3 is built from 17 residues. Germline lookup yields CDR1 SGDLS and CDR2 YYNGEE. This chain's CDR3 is CASSGYRGRHMNTDAFF. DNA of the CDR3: TGTGCCAGCAGCGGATACAGGGGGCGACACATGAACACTGATGCTTTCTTT.

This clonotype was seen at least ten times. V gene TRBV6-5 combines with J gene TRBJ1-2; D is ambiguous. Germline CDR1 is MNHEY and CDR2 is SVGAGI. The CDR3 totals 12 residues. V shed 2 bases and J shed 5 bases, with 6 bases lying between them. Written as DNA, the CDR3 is TGTGCCAGCAGTTACGCCCCGTATGGCTACACCTTC. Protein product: CASSYAPYGYTF.

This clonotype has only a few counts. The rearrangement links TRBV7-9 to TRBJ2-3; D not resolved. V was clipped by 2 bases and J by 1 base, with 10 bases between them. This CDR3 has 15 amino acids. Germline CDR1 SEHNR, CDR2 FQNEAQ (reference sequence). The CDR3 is CASSLLATGTDTQYF. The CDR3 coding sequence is TGTGCCAGCAGCTTACTGGCGACCGGCACAGATACGCAGTATTTT.

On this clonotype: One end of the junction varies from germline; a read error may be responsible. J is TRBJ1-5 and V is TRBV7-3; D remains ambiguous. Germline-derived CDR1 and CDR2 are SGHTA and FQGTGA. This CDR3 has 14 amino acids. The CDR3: CASSLGSSNRPQHF. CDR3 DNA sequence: TGTGCCAGCAGCTTGGGCAGTTCAAATCGGCCCCAGCATTTT.

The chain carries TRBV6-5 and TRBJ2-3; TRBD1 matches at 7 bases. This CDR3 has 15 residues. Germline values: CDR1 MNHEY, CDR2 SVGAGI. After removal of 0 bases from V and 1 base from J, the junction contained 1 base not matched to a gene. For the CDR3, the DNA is TGTGCCAGCAGTTACTCGGGGACAGGCACAGATACGCAGTATTTT. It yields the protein CASSYSGTGTDTQYF.